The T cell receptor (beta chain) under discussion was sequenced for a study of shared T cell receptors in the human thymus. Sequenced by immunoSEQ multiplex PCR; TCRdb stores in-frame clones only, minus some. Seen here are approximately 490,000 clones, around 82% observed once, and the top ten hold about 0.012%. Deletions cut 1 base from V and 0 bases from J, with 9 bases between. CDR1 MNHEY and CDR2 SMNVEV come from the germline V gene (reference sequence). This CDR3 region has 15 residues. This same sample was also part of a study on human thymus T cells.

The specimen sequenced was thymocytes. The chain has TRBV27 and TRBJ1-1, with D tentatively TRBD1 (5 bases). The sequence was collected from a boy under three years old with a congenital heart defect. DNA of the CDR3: TGTGCCAGCAGTTTATGGCGGGGGATGAACACTGAAGCTTTCTTT. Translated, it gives CASSLWRGMNTEAFF.